What follows are 22 T cell receptor beta chains derived from one specimen sequenced in a study of blood T cells in healthy people across ages. PCR was performed a second time for roughly 6 to 12 cycles using a sample-barcoded 5' primer and a J-beta primer mix. TCRdb re-derived calls from the 5' RACE reads in MiXCR, one entry per CDR3 protein. This table has more than 1 million distinct CDR3 sequences, roughly 45% appearing once. The sequenced material came from blood. The origin of the receptors is a woman in her sixties or seventies in good health.

The rearrangement links TRBV3-1 to TRBJ2-5; D may be TRBD1 (7 bases). Germline V lookup: CDR1 LGHDT, CDR2 YNNKEL (reference sequence). The germline V and J ends were trimmed by 3 bases and 2 bases, with 13 bases remaining between them. This CDR3 spans 15 amino acids. The CDR3 coding sequence is TGTGCCAGCAGCCAGTTCAGGGGGGTGCAAGAGACCCAGTACTTC. Translating it yields CASSQFRGVQETQYF.

There are a few counts of this clonotype. This sequence joins TRBV10-2 and TRBJ2-7; D is unresolved. With 6 bases removed from V and 5 bases from J, the gap between germline ends came to 8 bases. The V gene's germline CDR1 is WSHSY and CDR2 SAAADI. This CDR3 spans 11 amino acids. The CDR3 sequence is CASRLGDEQYF. The CDR3, as DNA: TGCGCCAGCAGGCTAGGCGACGAGCAGTACTTC.

This clonotype was observed a few times. V usage is TRBV20-1 and J usage is TRBJ1-5; 8 bases are a match to TRBD1. This CDR3 has 13 amino acids. Germline loops: CDR1 DFQATT, CDR2 SNEGSKA (reference sequence). V dropped 3 bases and J dropped 4; count of bases not matched to a gene: 2. The CDR3 DNA is TGCAGTGCTAGGGGACAGGTGAATCAGCCCCAGCATTTT. Amino acid sequence: CSARGQVNQPQHF.

This clonotype has more than one count but fewer than ten. The chain has TRBV12-3 or TRBV12-4 and TRBJ1-2; D gene unclear. The CDR3 is 13 residues long. V lost 5 bases to trimming and J lost 4 bases, with 11 bases between them. The CDR3 protein is CASSRYEGYGYTF. The CDR3 DNA follows: TGTGCCAGCAGTCGCTACGAGGGCTATGGCTACACCTTC.

The chain recombines TRBV12-5 with TRBJ2-4, with TRBD1 identical over 7 bases. The J call may not be correct, given that the DNA end is closer to TRBJ2-7. This CDR3 contains 13 residues. Germline loops: CDR1 LGHNT, CDR2 FRNRAP. The CDR3 sequence: CASGLAGQPEQYF. DNA for the CDR3: TGTGCTAGTGGTTTGGCGGGACAGCCCGAGCAGTACTTC.

The chain carries TRBV10-1 and TRBJ2-5, with a possible D match to TRBD2 (6 bases). V lost 4 bases to trimming and J lost 5 bases, with 14 bases between them. Per germline, CDR1 WNHNN and CDR2 SYGVQD (reference sequence). This CDR3 comprises 14 residues. DNA of the CDR3: TGCGCCAGCAGTGGATCGGGAGCCGTGGAGACCCAGTACTTC. Amino acids: CASSGSGAVETQYF.

This clonotype was seen only a few times. The chain combines TRBV10-3 with TRBJ1-2, with TRBD1 as a possible D gene (5 bases). Germline V lookup: CDR1 ENHRY, CDR2 SYGVKD. The length of the CDR3 is 12 residues. V gave up 9 bases and J gave up 6 bases, with 14 bases separating them. This chain's CDR3 is CAILTALDGYTF. In DNA form, the CDR3 reads TGTGCCATTTTGACAGCTCTGGATGGCTACACCTTC.

The CDR3 loop is CATSAELPENTGELFF. The CDR3 nucleotides read TGTGCCACCAGTGCTGAATTGCCAGAGAACACCGGGGAGCTGTTTTTT. V and J are TRBV24-1 and TRBJ2-2, with D unclear. Germline lookup yields CDR1 KGHDR and CDR2 SFDVKD. The CDR3 has 16 amino acids. Trimming left V 5 bases short and J 1 base short, with 13 bases between.

The chain is built from TRBV7-9 and TRBJ1-6; no definite D call. The CDR3 runs to 16 residues. Between the trimmed V and J ends, which lost 5 bases and 0 bases, there was a span of 11 bases. CDR1 SEHNR and CDR2 FQNEAQ come from the germline V gene (reference sequence). The CDR3 loop reads CASSPFPSSYNSPLHF. The DNA of the CDR3 is TGTGCCAGCAGCCCGTTTCCGAGCTCCTATAATTCACCCCTCCACTTT.

The CDR3 DNA follows: TGCAGTGCTGAGGGACTGAGGCGACCCTACAATGAGCAGTTCTTC. Translated: CSAEGLRRPYNEQFF. This chain uses TRBV20-1 with TRBJ2-1; the D gene is possibly TRBD2 (6 bases). The CDR3 covers 15 residues. Trimming shortened V by 5 bases and J by 2 bases, and 16 bases separated the two germline ends. Germline V gene lookup returns CDR1 DFQATT and CDR2 SNEGSKA (reference sequence).

This chain joins TRBV28 and TRBJ2-7; D may be TRBD1 (6 bases). The better agreement between TRBJ2-5 and the DNA end casts doubt on the J call. CDR1 is MDHEN, CDR2 SYDVKM, per germline. The CDR3 totals 13 residues. This CDR3 is CACRGDRRETQYF. The CDR3 DNA reads TGTGCCTGCCGGGGAGACAGGAGAGAGACCCAGTACTTC.

This clonotype was observed a handful of times. This sequence joins TRBV6-6 and TRBJ2-7; 7 nucleotides line up with TRBD2. This CDR3 contains 14 residues. The germline gives CDR1 MNHNY, CDR2 SVGAGI (reference sequence). Trimming took 6 bases from V and 2 from J; bases not matched to a gene: 7. The chain's CDR3 is CASSRLASPYEQYF. CDR3 nucleotides: TGTGCCAGCAGCAGACTAGCATCTCCCTACGAGCAGTACTTC.

The V and J genes are TRBV2 and TRBJ2-7; the D is unclear. The CDR3 length is 15 residues. The V gene's germline CDR1 is SNHLY and CDR2 FYNNEI. Trimming stripped 5 bases from V and 2 bases from J, with 16 bases between. DNA of the CDR3: TGTGCCAGCAGTAATCGGGCGCAAGGCCCCTACGAGCAGTACTTC. As protein: CASSNRAQGPYEQYF. The full variable domain, in which reference TRBV2 and TRBJ2-7 provide the parts outside the CDR3, is EPEVTQTPSHQVTQMGQEVILRCVPISNHLYFYWYRQILGQKVEFLVSFYNNEISEKSEIFDDQFSVERPDGSNFTLKIRSTKLEDSAMYFCASSNRAQGPYEQYFGPGTRLTVT.

This clonotype was recorded a few times. This chain connects TRBV6-6 to TRBJ1-2; unclear D gene. There are 14 residues in the CDR3. Germline V gene lookup returns CDR1 MNHNY and CDR2 SVGAGI (reference sequence). V was clipped by 2 bases and J by 1 base, with 8 bases between them. CDR3 bases: TGTGCCAGCAGTTACGGGCAGAGTAACTATGGCTACACCTTC. Translating gives CASSYGQSNYGYTF.

This clonotype was recorded many times. The chain's CDR3 is CASSSKVSGANVLTF. For the CDR3, the DNA is TGTGCCAGCAGCTCTAAAGTCTCTGGGGCCAACGTCCTGACTTTC. The chain is built from TRBV11-2 and TRBJ2-6; D uncertain. Trimming left V 4 bases short and J 0 bases short, with 7 bases between. The CDR3 contains 15 residues. The germline CDR1 and CDR2 sequences are SGHAT and FQNNGV.

V and J are TRBV7-8 and TRBJ2-7; perhaps TRBD2 as D (6 bases). The germline CDR1 and CDR2 sequences are SGHVS and FQNEAQ. The CDR3 has 15 residues. Trimming took off 4 bases at V and 5 bases at J, with 18 bases between the two ends. The CDR3 here is CASSWAGLLGHEQYF. The CDR3 DNA reads TGTGCCAGCAGCTGGGCGGGGTTGCTGGGGCACGAGCAGTACTTC.

This clonotype turned up a few times. The chain carries TRBV10-3 and TRBJ1-1, with a weak D call TRBD1 (5 bases). Germline V CDR1 and CDR2: ENHRY, SYGVKD. V lost 6 bases and J lost 1, with 15 bases in between. The CDR3 is 15 residues long. The CDR3 DNA sequence: TGTGCCATCAGCGCAAGCAGGGCGGAGAACACTGAAGCTTTCTTT. This sequence encodes CAISASRAENTEAFF.

The genes are TRBV2 and TRBJ1-2, with 7 positions matching TRBD1. The CDR3 extends over 12 amino acids. From germline, CDR1 is SNHLY and CDR2 FYNNEI. Germline trimming cut 6 bases from V and 2 bases from J; bases unmatched to any gene: 0. The CDR3 nucleotides are TGTGCCAGCAGGGGACAGAACTATGGCTACACCTTC. The encoded protein is CASRGQNYGYTF.

V is TRBV5-8 and J is TRBJ1-1, with D uncertain. The germline V gene has CDR1 SGHTS and CDR2 YDEGEE. Trimming stripped 6 bases from V and 3 bases from J, with 12 bases between. This CDR3 contains 13 residues. The CDR3 DNA reads TGTGCCAGCACCAGACTCGTTTACACTGAAGCTTTCTTT. Translating gives CASTRLVYTEAFF.

Concerning this clonotype: A much larger clone differs by one base, so this may be a read error. This chain joins TRBV20-1 and TRBJ2-5; D might be TRBD1 or TRBD2, each matching 5 bases. The CDR3 has 13 amino acids. Germline loops: CDR1 DFQATT, CDR2 SNEGSKA (reference sequence). CDR3 protein: CSARGGYQETLYF. In DNA form, the CDR3 reads TGCAGTGCTAGAGGGGGGTACCAAGAGACCCTGTACTTC.

This CDR3 reads CASSLDLSSYNEQFF. CDR3 nucleotides: TGTGCCAGCAGTCTGGACCTCAGCTCCTACAATGAGCAGTTCTTC. This chain links TRBV7-3 with TRBJ2-1; unclear D gene. V was clipped by 6 bases and J by 0 bases, with 12 bases between them. Germline V gene lookup returns CDR1 SGHTA and CDR2 FQGTGA. There are 15 residues in the CDR3. The complete variable domain, with remaining parts taken from reference TRBV7-3 and TRBJ2-1, reads GAGVSQTPSNKVTEKGKYVELRCDPISGHTALYWYRQSLGQGPEFLIYFQGTGAADDSGLPNDRFFAVRPEGSVSTLKIQRTERGDSAVYLCASSLDLSSYNEQFFGPGTRLTVL.

About this clonotype itself: Germline is not matched at one junction end, which may reflect a read error. The chain recombines TRBV28 with TRBJ2-1; 9 bases are shared with TRBD2. The CDR3 consists of 15 residues. The germline V gene encodes CDR1 MDHEN and CDR2 SYDVKM. DNA for the CDR3: TGTGCCAGCAGTGGAGCGGGAGGAGGGGCCAATGAGCAGTTCTTT. It yields the protein CASSGAGGGANEQFF. The full variable domain, with the rest looked up from reference TRBV28 and TRBJ2-1, is DVKVTQSSRYLVKRTGEKVFLECVQDMDHENMFWYRQDPGLGLRLIYFSYDVKMKEKGDIPEGYSVSREKKERFSLILESASTNQTSMYLCASSGAGGGANEQFFGPGTRLTVL.